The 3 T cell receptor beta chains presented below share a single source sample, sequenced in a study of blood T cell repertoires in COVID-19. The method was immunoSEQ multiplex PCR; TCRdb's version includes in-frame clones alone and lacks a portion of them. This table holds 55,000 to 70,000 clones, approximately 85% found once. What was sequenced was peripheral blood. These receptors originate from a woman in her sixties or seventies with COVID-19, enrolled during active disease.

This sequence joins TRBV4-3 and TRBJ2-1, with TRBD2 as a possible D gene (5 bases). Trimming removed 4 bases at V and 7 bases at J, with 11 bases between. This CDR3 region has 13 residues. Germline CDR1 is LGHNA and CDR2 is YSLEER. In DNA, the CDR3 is TGCGCCAGCAGCCTGAGTACGGGGAATGAGCAGTTCTTC. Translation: CASSLSTGNEQFF.

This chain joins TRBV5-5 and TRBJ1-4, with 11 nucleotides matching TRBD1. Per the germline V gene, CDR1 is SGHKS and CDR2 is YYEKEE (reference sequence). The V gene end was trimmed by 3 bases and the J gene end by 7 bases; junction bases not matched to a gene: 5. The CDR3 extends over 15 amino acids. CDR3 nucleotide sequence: TGTGCCAGCAGCTCCTCTGGGACAGGGGGTGAAAAACTGTTTTTT. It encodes CASSSSGTGGEKLFF.

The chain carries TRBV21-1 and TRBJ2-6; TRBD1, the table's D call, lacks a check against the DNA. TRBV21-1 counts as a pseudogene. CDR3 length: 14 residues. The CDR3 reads CASSTVPGANVLTF. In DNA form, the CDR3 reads TGTGCCAGCAGCACAGTGCCTGGGGCCAACGTCCTGACTTTC.